These 25 T cell receptor beta chains share one sample of origin, sequenced in a study of somatic mutations in cytotoxic T cells in rheumatoid arthritis. The repertoire was sequenced with immunoSEQ multiplex PCR; TCRdb's copy has only in-frame clones and lacks some. The table lists approximately 14,000 clones, 74% of them singletons. Sample: CD8+ T cells sorted from blood. These receptor sequences come from an adult with rheumatoid arthritis.

The J gene is TRBJ2-3, the V gene TRBV10-1; 7 nucleotides agree with TRBD1. Per germline, CDR1 WNHNN and CDR2 SYGVQD (reference sequence). The CDR3 sequence is 15 residues long. Trimming cost V 3 bases and J 3 bases; bases outside gene matches: 6. The CDR3 loop reads CASSDHRGRTDTQYF. CDR3 sequence (DNA): TGCGCCAGCAGTGATCACAGGGGTAGAACAGATACGCAGTATTTT.

This chain connects TRBV9 to TRBJ2-6; D unresolved. From germline, CDR1 is SGDLS and CDR2 YYNGEE. V lost 8 bases, J lost 0 bases, and 6 bases lay in between. CDR3 size: 13 residues. This CDR3 reads CASSSSGANVLTF. The CDR3 DNA is TGTGCCAGTTCTAGCTCTGGGGCCAACGTCCTGACTTTC.

The chain links TRBV19 to TRBJ2-7; D gene unclear. The length of the CDR3 is 13 residues. From germline, CDR1 is LNHDA and CDR2 SQIVND (reference sequence). V was pared by 3 bases and J by 5 bases, with 11 bases between. The DNA of the CDR3 is TGTGCCAGTAGTATTTCCCCCCGGAACGAGCAGTACTTC. Amino acids: CASSISPRNEQYF.

The chain carries TRBV19 and TRBJ2-3, with TRBD2 identical over 13 bases. In germline, CDR1 is LNHDA, CDR2 SQIVND (reference sequence). The CDR3 sequence is 15 residues long. Losses at the gene ends were 3 bases for V and 4 bases for J; bases not matched to a gene: 1. CDR3 protein: CASSIGLAGADTQYF. The CDR3 region has the DNA TGTGCCAGTAGTATCGGACTAGCGGGGGCAGATACGCAGTATTTT.

The chain joins TRBV10-3 to TRBJ2-7; TRBD1 matches at 9 bases. The V and J ends lost 5 bases and 3 bases, in that order; junction bases with no gene match: 11. Germline CDR1 reads ENHRY; CDR2 reads SYGVKD. The CDR3 spans 16 residues. CDR3: CAISPPVGQGSYEQYF. The CDR3 DNA sequence: TGTGCCATCAGTCCTCCGGTGGGACAGGGAAGCTACGAGCAGTACTTC.

The rearrangement uses TRBV27 and TRBJ1-5, with D unresolved. The CDR3 extends over 13 amino acids. CDR1 and CDR2 (germline): MNHEY, SMNVEV (reference sequence). The V end was cut by 1 base, the J end by 4 bases, with 5 bases between. The CDR3 sequence: CASSLFQNQPQHF. CDR3 nucleotides: TGTGCCAGCAGTTTATTCCAGAATCAGCCCCAGCATTTT.

The gene calls are TRBV6-8 and TRBJ1-5, with unresolved D. Germline CDR1 MNHGY, CDR2 SAAAGT. The CDR3 spans 14 residues. Trimming removed 5 bases from V and 6 bases from J, with 14 bases in between. In DNA, the CDR3 is TGTGCCAGCAGTCCGCCCCCCGAGGGTCAGCCCCAGCATTTT. Its translation: CASSPPPEGQPQHF.

The chain's CDR3 is CASSIGEAFF. As DNA, the CDR3 is TGTGCCAGCAGTATAGGTGAAGCTTTCTTT. The V call is TRBV2, the J call TRBJ1-1; D is uncertain. From germline, CDR1 is SNHLY and CDR2 FYNNEI. V dropped 5 bases and J dropped 7 bases, with 5 bases sitting between them. This CDR3 contains 10 residues.

The chain carries TRBV19 and TRBJ2-7; 11 nucleotides line up with TRBD2. After removal of 5 bases from V and 0 bases from J, the junction contained 3 bases not matched to a gene. Germline V gene data show CDR1 as LNHDA and CDR2 as SQIVND (reference sequence). The CDR3 loop spans 15 amino acids. This CDR3 reads CASSSGLAASYEQYF. The CDR3 region has the DNA TGTGCCAGTAGTTCGGGACTAGCGGCCTCCTACGAGCAGTACTTC.

The chain employs TRBV15 and TRBJ2-7, with TRBD1 as a possible D gene (5 bases). The germline V gene has CDR1 LNHNV and CDR2 YYDKDF (reference sequence). V was shortened by 6 bases and J by 4 bases, with 16 bases between the two germline ends. This CDR3 region has 14 residues. The CDR3 nucleotides read TGTGCCACCAGGATGGACCAGGGTATATACGAGCAGTACTTC. This translates into CATRMDQGIYEQYF.

The chain combines TRBV10-2 with TRBJ2-5; D is unclear. CDR3 length equals 14 residues. Per the germline V gene, CDR1 is WSHSY and CDR2 is SAAADI. The V end lost 0 bases, the J end lost 4 bases, and 9 bases lay between the germline ends. CDR3 coding DNA: TGCGCCAGCAGTGAGTCGGTGGTATTAGAGACCCAGTACTTC. This encodes CASSESVVLETQYF.

This clone was detected a few times. The chain is built from TRBV6-6 and TRBJ2-4, with 12 positions matching TRBD2. Germline CDR1 is MNHNY and CDR2 is SVGAGI (reference sequence). The CDR3 has 16 amino acids. The trim removed 6 bases at V and 3 bases at J, leaving 6 bases unmatched. The DNA of the CDR3 is TGTGCCAGCAGCCCTACTAGCGGGGGGATCAAAAACATTCAGTACTTC. Its translation: CASSPTSGGIKNIQYF.

This chain links TRBV7-9 with TRBJ1-1, with D uncertain. V shed 4 bases and J shed 11 bases, with 14 bases lying between them. The CDR3 contains 12 residues. The V gene's germline CDR1 is SEHNR and CDR2 FQNEAQ (reference sequence). The CDR3 loop reads CASSSVSGKAFF. The CDR3 coding sequence is TGTGCCAGCAGCTCGGTATCGGGGAAGGCTTTCTTT.

This rearrangement joins TRBV29-1 to TRBJ2-5; 11 nucleotides align to TRBD1. The germline V gene encodes CDR1 SQVTM and CDR2 ANQGSEA. This CDR3 has 15 residues. V shed 5 bases and J 9 bases; nucleotides not matched to a gene: 14. The chain's CDR3 is CSVSPRTGGPLSQYF. CDR3 bases: TGCAGCGTTTCCCCCCGGACAGGGGGCCCCCTGTCCCAGTACTTC.

The chain couples TRBV9 to TRBJ2-1; 7 bases are shared with TRBD1. This CDR3 has 16 residues. The ends lost 0 bases at V and 7 bases at J; junction bases unmatched: 10. Germline V lookup: CDR1 SGDLS, CDR2 YYNGEE. The CDR3 sequence is CASSVEMVGGFNEQFF. The CDR3 region has the DNA TGTGCCAGCAGCGTAGAAATGGTAGGGGGCTTTAATGAGCAGTTCTTC.

This clone was seen a handful of times. The chain joins TRBV5-4 to TRBJ1-2; D is ambiguous. The CDR3 runs to 12 residues. CDR1 and CDR2 (germline): SGHNT, YYREEE (reference sequence). Trimming pared 0 bases from V and 5 bases from J, leaving 5 bases between. CDR3 protein: CASSLAEYGYTF. For the CDR3, the DNA is TGTGCCAGCAGCTTGGCCGAGTATGGCTACACCTTC.

The V and J genes are TRBV29-1 and TRBJ1-2, with D possibly matching TRBD1 (6 bases). Germline loops: CDR1 SQVTM, CDR2 ANQGSEA. The V end was cut by 7 bases, the J end by 8 bases, with 11 bases between. The CDR3 is 10 amino acids. In DNA form, the CDR3 reads TGCAGCGCCAGGGACAACGGCTACACCTTC. The encoded protein is CSARDNGYTF.

A word on this clone: This CDR3 is also generated by other DNA sequences in the sample. This chain uses TRBV19 with TRBJ2-1, with D possibly matching TRBD2 (7 bases). This CDR3 has 13 residues. V lost 5 bases and J 7 bases, leaving 12 bases between the germline ends. CDR1 and CDR2 from the germline V gene are LNHDA and SQIVND (reference sequence). The CDR3: CASSAGAVNEQFF. Written as DNA, the CDR3 is TGTGCCAGTAGTGCGGGGGCCGTGAATGAGCAGTTCTTC. Variable domain in full (rest from reference TRBV19 and TRBJ2-1): DGGITQSPKYLFRKEGQNVTLSCEQNLNHDAMYWYRQDPGQGLRLIYYSQIVNDFQKGDIAEGYSVSREKKESFPLTVTSAQKNPTAFYLCASSAGAVNEQFFGPGTRLTVL.

This clone qualifies as medium-sized (0.01 to 0.1%). The chain couples TRBV6-5 to TRBJ1-2; D is perhaps TRBD1 (5 bases). Trimming left V 2 bases short and J 7 bases short, with 8 bases between. This CDR3 spans 12 amino acids. Germline-derived CDR1 and CDR2 are MNHEY and SVGAGI. CDR3 residues: CASSYQGVGYTF. The CDR3 region has the DNA TGTGCCAGCAGTTACCAAGGGGTTGGCTACACCTTC.

DNA of the CDR3: TGCGCCAGCAGCCAAGAGTATAGCGTGAGGGGAAGCTATGGCTACACCTTC. Its protein product is CASSQEYSVRGSYGYTF. The chain recombines TRBV4-1 with TRBJ1-2, with D possibly matching TRBD1 (5 bases). There are 17 residues in the CDR3. CDR1 MGHRA and CDR2 YSYEKL come from the germline V gene. Between the trimmed V and J ends, which lost 0 bases and 4 bases, there was a span of 18 bases.

The CDR3: CASSKVASIRAIVYGYTF. The CDR3 coding sequence is TGTGCCAGCAGCAAAGTGGCCAGCATAAGAGCTATCGTCTATGGCTACACCTTC. This rearrangement joins TRBV21-1 to TRBJ1-2. TRBV21-1 corresponds to a pseudogene. This CDR3 has 18 residues.

This chain connects TRBV28 to TRBJ1-1; TRBD1 might be the D (5 bases). Germline V gene sequence: CDR1 MDHEN, CDR2 SYDVKM. The CDR3 is made up of 15 amino acids. V was shortened by 7 bases and J by 1 base, with 16 bases between the two germline ends. The CDR3 DNA follows: TGTGCCAGCACTCCCGGTCCCAGGGCGAACACTGAAGCTTTCTTT. Translated, it gives CASTPGPRANTEAFF.

CDR3 amino acids: CASSLRDRPNQPQHF. The CDR3 region has the DNA TGTGCCAGCAGCTTGCGGGACAGACCCAATCAGCCCCAGCATTTT. The chain carries TRBV5-6 and TRBJ1-5; 7 bases match TRBD1. The germline CDR1 and CDR2 sequences are SGHDT and YYEEEE. With 1 base clipped from V and 3 bases from J, the junction kept 4 bases outside the gene matches. The CDR3 is made up of 15 amino acids.

CDR3 loop: CASGGWGYEQYF. In DNA, the CDR3 is TGTGCCAGCGGGGGGTGGGGCTACGAGCAGTACTTC. V and J are TRBV6-1 and TRBJ2-7; D is perhaps TRBD2 (6 bases). V lost 8 bases and J lost 3, with 11 bases in between. CDR1 is MNHNS, CDR2 SASEGT, per germline. The CDR3 is made up of 12 amino acids.

The chain carries TRBV6-1 and TRBJ2-7; TRBD1 aligns across 8 bases. From germline, CDR1 is MNHNS and CDR2 SASEGT. This CDR3 region has 16 residues. J lost 2 bases, V lost 0 bases, and 6 bases had no gene match. As DNA, the CDR3 is TGTGCCAGCAGTGAAGCGTGGACAGGGACCCCCTACGAGCAGTACTTC. It specifies CASSEAWTGTPYEQYF.